This T cell receptor (beta chain) derives from a study of response to subunit inactivated influenza vaccine. This clonotype occurred a few times. Trimming at V came to 6 bases and at J to 1 base, leaving 12 bases not matched to a gene. The CDR3 runs 18 residues. Germline lookup yields CDR1 SGHAT and CDR2 FQDESV (reference sequence). A single record per CDR3 protein comes from TCRdb applying MiXCR to the RT-PCR reads. Here the sample spans hundreds of thousands of distinct CDR3 sequences, about 11% being singletons. A further study also used this sample, focusing on T cells expressing NK-cell markers. That investigation notes: cDNA encoding TCR beta was synthesized via 5'RACE template switching incorporating UMIs. It was sorted CD3+CD56-NKG2C+, CD3+CD56+NKG2C- and CD3+CD56+NKG2C+ T cells that provided the TCR beta repertoires. A handful of donors likewise had their CD3+CD56-NKG2C+ fraction led by these clonotypes.

Source: PBMCs from blood, taken on the day of vaccination. The genes are TRBV11-1 and TRBJ2-6, with 7 bases identical to TRBD1. This clonotype was obtained from a man aged 50-60 years who received an inactivated influenza vaccine. The CDR3 bases are TGTGCCAGCAGGATTACAGGGGTCCGTCGGTCTGGGGCCAACGTCCTGACTTTC. Translated, it gives CASRITGVRRSGANVLTF. Filled out from reference TRBV11-1 and TRBJ2-6, the complete variable domain reads EAEVAQSPRYKITEKSQAVAFWCDPISGHATLYWYRQILGQGPELLVQFQDESVVDDSQLPKDRFSAERLKGVDSTLKIQPAELGDSAMYLCASRITGVRRSGANVLTFGAGSRLTVL.